Sequencing of this T cell receptor (beta chain) was carried out in a study of T cell responses to AZD1222 COVID-19 vaccine. Turning to this clone: Its antigen is not identified.

CDR3 length: 15 residues. Germline assignment: CDR1 SGHDT and CDR2 YYEEEE. V was shortened by 1 base and J by 8 bases, with 15 bases between the two germline ends. Notes on the study in general: It should be noted that donors were predominantly white British and more often female, and clonal diversity was possibly underestimated. Just a handful of AZD1222 recipients were seropositive at baseline.

Measured with immunoSEQ multiplex PCR; TCRdb has only the in-frame clones, and not every one. Altogether just over 90,000 clones are present, around 89% being singletons, with the ten largest covering about 2.7%. The sample was peripheral blood, taken 28 days after the second AZD1222 dose. J is TRBJ1-4 and V is TRBV5-6; D gene unclear. This TCR was sampled from an adult who received the AZD1222 COVID-19 vaccine. CDR3 in DNA: TGTGCCAGCAGCTTGTGGGAATTGAGGTCGGAAAAACTGTTTTTT. As protein: CASSLWELRSEKLFF.